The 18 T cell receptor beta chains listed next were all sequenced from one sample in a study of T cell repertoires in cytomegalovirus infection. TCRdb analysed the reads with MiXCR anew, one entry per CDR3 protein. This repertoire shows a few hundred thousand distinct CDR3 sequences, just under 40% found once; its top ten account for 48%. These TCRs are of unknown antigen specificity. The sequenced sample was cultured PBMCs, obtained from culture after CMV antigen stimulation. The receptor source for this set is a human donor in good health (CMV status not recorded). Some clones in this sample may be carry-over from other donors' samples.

The CDR3 sequence is CASSLAGDWRTGELFF. Written as DNA, the CDR3 is TGTGCCAGCAGCTTAGCGGGGGACTGGCGCACCGGGGAGCTGTTTTTT. The rearrangement uses TRBV7-6 and TRBJ2-2; tentatively, D is TRBD2 (6 bases). V was cut by 0 bases and J by 4 bases, with 12 bases left in between. In germline, CDR1 is SGHVS, CDR2 FNYEAQ. The CDR3 covers 16 residues.

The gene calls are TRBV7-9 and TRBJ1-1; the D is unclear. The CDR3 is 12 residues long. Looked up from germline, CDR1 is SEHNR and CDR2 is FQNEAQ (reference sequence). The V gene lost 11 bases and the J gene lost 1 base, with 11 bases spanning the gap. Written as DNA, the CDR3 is TGTGCCGGAAAACAAGAGAACACTGAAGCTTTCTTT. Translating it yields CAGKQENTEAFF.

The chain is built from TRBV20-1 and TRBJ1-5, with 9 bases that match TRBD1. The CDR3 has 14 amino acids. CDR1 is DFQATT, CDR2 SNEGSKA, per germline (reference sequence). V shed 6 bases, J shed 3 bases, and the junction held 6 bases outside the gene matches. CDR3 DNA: TGCAGTGCCCTGGGACAGGGAGACAATCAGCCCCAGCATTTT. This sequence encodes CSALGQGDNQPQHF.

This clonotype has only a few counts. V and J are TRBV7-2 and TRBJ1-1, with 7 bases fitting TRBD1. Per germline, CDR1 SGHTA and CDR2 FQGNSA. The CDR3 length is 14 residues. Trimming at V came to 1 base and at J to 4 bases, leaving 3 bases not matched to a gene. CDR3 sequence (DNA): TGTGCCAGCAGCTTAGTACAGGGGACCACTGAAGCTTTCTTT. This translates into CASSLVQGTTEAFF.

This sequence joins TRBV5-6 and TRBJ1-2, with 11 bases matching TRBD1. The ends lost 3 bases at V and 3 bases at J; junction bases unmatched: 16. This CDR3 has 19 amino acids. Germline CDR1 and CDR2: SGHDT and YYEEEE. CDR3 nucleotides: TGTGCCAGCAGCTCCGACGGATGGACAGGGGGCCCCATTCACTATGGCTACACCTTC. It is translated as CASSSDGWTGGPIHYGYTF.

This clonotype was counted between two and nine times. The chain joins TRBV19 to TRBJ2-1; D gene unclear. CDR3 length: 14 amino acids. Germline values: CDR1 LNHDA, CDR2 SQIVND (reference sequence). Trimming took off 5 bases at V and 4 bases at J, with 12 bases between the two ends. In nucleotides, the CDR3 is TGTGCCAGTAGTCCTCGGGCCACATACAATGAGCAGTTCTTC. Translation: CASSPRATYNEQFF.

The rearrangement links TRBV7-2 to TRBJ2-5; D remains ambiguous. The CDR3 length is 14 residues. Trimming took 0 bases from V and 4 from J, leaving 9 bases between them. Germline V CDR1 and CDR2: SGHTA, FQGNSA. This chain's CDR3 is CASSLATQRETQYF. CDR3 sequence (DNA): TGTGCCAGCAGCTTAGCGACCCAGAGAGAGACCCAGTACTTC.

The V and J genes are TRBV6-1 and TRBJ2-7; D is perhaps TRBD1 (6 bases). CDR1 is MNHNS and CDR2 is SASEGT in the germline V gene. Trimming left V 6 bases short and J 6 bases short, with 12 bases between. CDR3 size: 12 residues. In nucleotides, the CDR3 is TGTGCCAGCAGACTACAGGGACCCGAGCAGTACTTC. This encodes CASRLQGPEQYF.

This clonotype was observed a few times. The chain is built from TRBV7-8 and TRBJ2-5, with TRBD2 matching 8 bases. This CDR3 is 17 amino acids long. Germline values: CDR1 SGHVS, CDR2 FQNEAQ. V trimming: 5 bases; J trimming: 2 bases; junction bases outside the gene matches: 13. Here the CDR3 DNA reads TGTGCCAGCAGCCGTTCCTTTAGCGGGGAAAAACAAGAGACCCAGTACTTC. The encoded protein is CASSRSFSGEKQETQYF.

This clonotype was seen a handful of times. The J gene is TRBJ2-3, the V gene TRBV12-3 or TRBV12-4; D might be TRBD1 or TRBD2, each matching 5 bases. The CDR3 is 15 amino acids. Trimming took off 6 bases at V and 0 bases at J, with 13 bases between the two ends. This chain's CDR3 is CASRMGTASTDTQYF. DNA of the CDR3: TGTGCCAGCAGAATGGGGACGGCGAGCACAGATACGCAGTATTTT.

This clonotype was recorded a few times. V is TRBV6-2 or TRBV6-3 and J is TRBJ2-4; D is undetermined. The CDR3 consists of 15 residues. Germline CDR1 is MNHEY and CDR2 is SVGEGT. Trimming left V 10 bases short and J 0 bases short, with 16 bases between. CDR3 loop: CATRGPALAKNIQYF. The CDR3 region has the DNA TGTGCCACCAGAGGCCCGGCCCTAGCCAAAAACATTCAGTACTTC.

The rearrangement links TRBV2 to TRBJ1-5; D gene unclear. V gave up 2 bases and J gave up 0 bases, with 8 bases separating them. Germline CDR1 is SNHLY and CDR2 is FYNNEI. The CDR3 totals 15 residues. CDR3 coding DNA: TGTGCCAGCAGTGAAACCGGCTATAGCAATCAGCCCCAGCATTTT. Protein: CASSETGYSNQPQHF.

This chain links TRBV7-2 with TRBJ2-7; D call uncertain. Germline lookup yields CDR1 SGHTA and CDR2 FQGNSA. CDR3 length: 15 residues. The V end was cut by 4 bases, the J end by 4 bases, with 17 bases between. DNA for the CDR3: TGTGCCAGCAGCTGGTTTGGCGGAGTGGGGTACGAGCAGTACTTC. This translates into CASSWFGGVGYEQYF.

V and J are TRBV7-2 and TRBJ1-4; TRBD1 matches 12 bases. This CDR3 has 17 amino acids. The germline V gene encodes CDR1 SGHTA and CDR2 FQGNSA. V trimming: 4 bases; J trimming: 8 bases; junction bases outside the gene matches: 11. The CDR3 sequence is CASSWRGQGAVGEKLFF. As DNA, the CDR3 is TGTGCCAGCAGCTGGAGGGGACAGGGGGCTGTAGGCGAAAAACTGTTTTTT. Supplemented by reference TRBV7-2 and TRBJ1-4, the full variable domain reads GAGVSQSPSNKVTEKGKDVELRCDPISGHTALYWYRQSLGQGLEFLIYFQGNSAPDKSGLPSDRFSAERTGGSVSTLTIQRTQQEDSAVYLCASSWRGQGAVGEKLFFGSGTQLSVL.

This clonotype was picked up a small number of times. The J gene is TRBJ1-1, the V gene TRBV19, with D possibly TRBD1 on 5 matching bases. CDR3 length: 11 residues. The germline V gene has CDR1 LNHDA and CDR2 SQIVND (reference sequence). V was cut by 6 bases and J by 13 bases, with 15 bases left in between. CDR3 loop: CASSSGHLRFF. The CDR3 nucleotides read TGTGCCAGTAGCTCCGGACATTTACGTTTCTTT.

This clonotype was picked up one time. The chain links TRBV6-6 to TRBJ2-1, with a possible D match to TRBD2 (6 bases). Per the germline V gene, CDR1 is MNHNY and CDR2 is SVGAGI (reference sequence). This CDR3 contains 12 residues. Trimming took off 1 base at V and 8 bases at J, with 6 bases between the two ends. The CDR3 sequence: CASSYWGDEQFF. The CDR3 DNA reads TGTGCCAGCAGTTACTGGGGGGATGAGCAGTTCTTC.

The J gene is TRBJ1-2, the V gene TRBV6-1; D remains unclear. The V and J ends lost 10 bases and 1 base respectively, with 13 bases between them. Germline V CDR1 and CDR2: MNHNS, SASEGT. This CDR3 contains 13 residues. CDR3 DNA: TGTGCCACACTGAACAGAATTAACTATGGCTACACCTTC. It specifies CATLNRINYGYTF.

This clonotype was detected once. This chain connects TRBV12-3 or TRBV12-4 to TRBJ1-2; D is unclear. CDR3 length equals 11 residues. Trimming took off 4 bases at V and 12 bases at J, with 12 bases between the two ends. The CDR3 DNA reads TGTGCCAGCAGTTACCGCCGGGTGAACACCTTC. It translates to CASSYRRVNTF.